Below are 10 T cell receptor beta chains sequenced from a single sample in a study of T-cell memory formation after mild COVID-19. Each CDR3 protein gets one entry after TCRdb re-called the 5' RACE reads with MiXCR. The sample comprises over 130,000 distinct CDR3 sequences, more than 13% of which are singletons, and around 28% rests with the top ten. The sequenced sample was PBMCs or a T cell subset sorted from them (not recorded which). Source of these receptors: an adult woman who had mild COVID-19 (a few samples of this study predate the infection). Cell type and time point are not known.

This sequence joins TRBV21-1 and TRBJ1-5; TRBD1 is the table's D call, not checked against the DNA. TRBV21-1 is a pseudogene segment. The CDR3 runs 15 residues. This CDR3 is CASSNRVPINQPQHF. As DNA, the CDR3 is TGTGCCAGCAGCAATCGGGTCCCGATCAATCAGCCCCAGCATTTT.

The chain couples TRBV27 to TRBJ2-7; 10 bases are a match to TRBD1. V was pared by 6 bases and J by 6 bases, with 5 bases of the junction left unmatched. The CDR3 runs to 13 residues. Germline V gene sequence: CDR1 MNHEY, CDR2 SMNVEV (reference sequence). The DNA of the CDR3 is TGTGCCAGCAGCAGGTGGGACAGGGGCGAGCAGTACTTC. Encoded protein: CASSRWDRGEQYF.

V gene TRBV7-6 combines with J gene TRBJ2-7; D is undetermined. The CDR3 covers 13 residues. V lost 0 bases to trimming and J lost 2 bases, with 5 bases between them. The V gene's germline CDR1 is SGHVS and CDR2 FNYEAQ. This CDR3 is CASSLADTYEQYF. The DNA of the CDR3 is TGTGCCAGCAGCTTAGCGGATACCTACGAGCAGTACTTC.

The chain carries TRBV4-1 and TRBJ1-5; 7 positions agree with TRBD1. The junction had 6 bases not matched to a gene; V was cut back by 1 base and J by 6 bases. The germline V gene has CDR1 MGHRA and CDR2 YSYEKL. The length of the CDR3 is 15 residues. The CDR3 DNA sequence: TGCGCCAGCAGCCAAGGGCAGGGGGGAGTTCAGCCCCAGCATTTT. This translates into CASSQGQGGVQPQHF.

The chain combines TRBV5-1 with TRBJ1-5; D call uncertain. The CDR3 consists of 13 residues. The germline gives CDR1 SGHRS, CDR2 YFSETQ. Trimming took 0 bases from V and 7 from J, leaving 8 bases between them. The CDR3 spells CASSLAPWQPQHF. The CDR3 DNA follows: TGCGCCAGCAGCTTGGCCCCTTGGCAGCCCCAGCATTTT.

This clonotype was counted between two and nine times. The rearrangement links TRBV29-1 to TRBJ2-7; D call uncertain. This CDR3 is 11 amino acids long. V dropped 4 bases and J dropped 7 bases, with 11 bases sitting between them. CDR1 is SQVTM, CDR2 ANQGSEA, per germline. CDR3 protein: CSVGYLGEQYF. The CDR3 bases are TGCAGCGTTGGATACCTGGGTGAGCAGTACTTC.

The table lists this clonotype with many counts. The rearrangement joins TRBV4-3 to TRBJ1-6, with D possibly matching TRBD1 (5 bases). Germline lookup yields CDR1 LGHNA and CDR2 YSLEER. V dropped 0 bases and J dropped 7 bases, with 10 bases sitting between them. CDR3 size: 15 residues. The CDR3 protein is CASSQEGVWNSPLHF. CDR3 bases: TGCGCCAGCAGCCAAGAGGGGGTTTGGAATTCACCCCTCCACTTT.

This clonotype was found a few times. The chain has TRBV5-1 and TRBJ2-7; D gene uncertain. The length of the CDR3 is 13 residues. Trimming shortened V by 2 bases and J by 2 bases, and 8 bases separated the two germline ends. The germline gives CDR1 SGHRS, CDR2 YFSETQ. The CDR3 here is CASSLTPTYEQYF. The CDR3 region has the DNA TGCGCCAGCAGCTTAACTCCTACCTACGAGCAGTACTTC.

This clonotype came up a few times. The J gene is TRBJ2-6, the V gene TRBV7-2; TRBD1 might be the D (6 bases). Germline CDR1 reads SGHTA; CDR2 reads FQGNSA. This CDR3 has 20 residues. V dropped 5 bases and J dropped 1 base, with 24 bases sitting between them. The DNA for the CDR3 is TGTGCCAGCAGCGCAATGGACACAGGGCCCGACGGATCTGGGGCCAACGTCCTGACTTTC. This encodes CASSAMDTGPDGSGANVLTF.

V and J are TRBV12-3 or TRBV12-4 and TRBJ2-3; D is perhaps TRBD2 (5 bases). Trimming removed 3 bases at V and 7 bases at J, with 8 bases between. This CDR3 region has 12 residues. The CDR3 region is CASSLRVNTQYF. CDR3 bases: TGTGCCAGCAGTTTGAGGGTGAATACGCAGTATTTT.